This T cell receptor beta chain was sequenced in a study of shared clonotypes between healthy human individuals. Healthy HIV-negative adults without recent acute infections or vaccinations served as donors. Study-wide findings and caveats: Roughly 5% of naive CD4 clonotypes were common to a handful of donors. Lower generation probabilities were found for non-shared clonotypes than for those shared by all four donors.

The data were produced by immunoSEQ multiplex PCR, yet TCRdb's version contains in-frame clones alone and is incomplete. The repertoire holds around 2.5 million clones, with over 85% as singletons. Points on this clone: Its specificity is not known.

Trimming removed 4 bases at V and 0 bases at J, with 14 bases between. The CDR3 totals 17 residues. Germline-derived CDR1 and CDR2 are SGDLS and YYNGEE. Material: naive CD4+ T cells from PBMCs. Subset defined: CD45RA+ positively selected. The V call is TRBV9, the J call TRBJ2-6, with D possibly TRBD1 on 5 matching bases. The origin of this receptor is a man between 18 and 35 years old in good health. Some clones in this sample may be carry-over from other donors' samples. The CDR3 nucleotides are TGTGCCAGCAGCCCCAGGGCCCTCAGCTCTGGGGCCAACGTCCTGACTTTC. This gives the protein CASSPRALSSGANVLTF.